Sequencing of this TCR beta chain was carried out in a study of blood T cell repertoires in COVID-19 (dated by TCRdb to about 2020). For context, the study as a whole: Collaborator samples came from the United States, Italy and Spain and covered acute and convalescent phases of COVID-19. The material from the prospective study consisted of cDNA or gDNA derived from T cells, B-cell-depleted T cells, or PBMCs. Subjects who had been exposed to COVID-19, were actively infected with it, or had recovered from it provided the deeply sampled blood TCRbeta repertoires that made up the dataset. The repertoires were released in a freely available public database meant as a resource for research on the immune response to SARS-CoV-2. Samples were obtained from the ongoing ImmuneRACE study (first 160 participants) and from 1,254 subjects provided by 6 global collaborators. The sample metadata nearly always contained a de-identified subject ID, COVID-19 status, age in years and sex. HLA class I and class II types, where available, came from metadata supplied by the sample provider rather than from assay-based typing. The investigation overall reported the following: How much clinical and demographic metadata was included differed by source and by participant, and the metadata was provided uncurated.

The germline V gene sets CDR1 to SGDLS and CDR2 to YYNGEE. The CDR3 runs 14 residues from the cysteine to the phenylalanine. Only the CDR3 DNA stays, 42 bases, in frame from base 1. Trimming removed 4 bases from V and 2 bases from J; the gene matches leave 5 bases unexplained. In Seattle, one collaborating source enrolled patients while the infection was active and tracked those patients longitudinally over the course of disease. Each collaborating institution followed its own protocols to collect whole blood in K2EDTA tubes. For TCRbeta analysis, collaborator samples were shipped as frozen whole blood, as isolated PBMCs, or as DNA extracted from either sample type. A remark on this clone: Its antigen is currently not known. Base qualities are not recorded, but no much larger clone differs from it by a single base.

TCRbeta CDR3 regions were amplified from genomic DNA by means of the immunoSEQ Assay, a bias-controlled multiplex PCR. Under the source paper's analysis protocol: The number of nucleated cells in each sample was estimated from the amplification of reference gene primers within the assay. To quantify the absolute abundance of each unique TCRbeta CDR3 rearrangement, sequence reads were collapsed and filtered. For each sample, productive Simpson clonality was calculated as the square root of Simpson's diversity index over productive rearrangements. The immuneACCESS repertoire file appears here via TCRdb, limited to in-frame rearrangements. These files lack a portion of the clones; in checked studies, under half of the deficit traces to unresolved V genes, and the cause of the others is not known. Clonal size and the V and J genes are those of that table, whereas D and trimming came from the DNA. In all, the sample holds 300,000 or so clones, and roughly 90% of those were seen once. The ten most abundant clones make up less than 3.5% of the sample.

Sequenced sample: peripheral blood. This TCR derives from a woman in her twenties or thirties with COVID-19, enrolled during active disease. Here the chain combines TRBV9 and TRBJ2-7; the central 8 bases match TRBD1. The CDR3 protein sequence reads: CASSIGQGTYEQYF. The DNA reads as follows: TGTGCCAGCAGCATAGGACAGGGCACCTACGAGCAGTACTTC.